This TCR beta chain stems from a study of STAT3 mutations in large granular lymphocyte leukemia (dated by TCRdb to between 2018 and 2021). With regard to the full study: About half of the T-LGLL patients who underwent longitudinal sequencing carried canonical activating STAT3 mutations. Over half of the T-LGLL patients were given one or more immunosuppressive therapy regimens, and around 40% of those treated had a hematologic response. To reconstruct clonal hierarchy and dynamics, serial deep sequencing of TCRbeta CDR3 and STAT3 was performed in patients with T-cell large granular lymphocyte leukemia. From an initial cohort of 207 LGL patients, roughly 20 representative T-LGLL cases were picked for longitudinal TCRbeta and STAT3 sequencing. As controls, the study also included longitudinal sequencing of a couple of patients with natural killer LGL leukemia. For each patient, sequencing was performed at an average of about 4.3 time points, with a range of 2 to 8 samplings.

Overall results and qualifications from the work: At least one immunodominant TCRbeta clonotype was present in every T-LGLL patient, and multiple immunodominant subclonotypes appeared in about half of the T-LGLL patients. Because no samples were available when a clone first appeared, clonal expansion had to be inferred from samplings taken at other points. The linking of therapy response to changes in TCR clonal burden was complicated by variable intervals between samplings and differing treatment regimens. In several patients, dominant TCR clone burden exceeded STAT3 mutant burden, suggesting STAT3 mutation arose secondarily within a pre-expanded clone. Persisting codominant clonotypes in some patients meant a small but highly pathogenic clone may have been missed. TCR clonotype switching after therapy was seen in about 30% of the 18 patients, with all newly emerging clones being STAT3 wild type.

The same DNA, extracted from blood mononuclear cells, served for both TCR sequencing and STAT3 sequencing. TCRbeta libraries were sequenced on an Illumina MiSeq, averaging about 38,000 productive templates per sample. The immunoSEQ assay, which uses multiplex PCR amplification, was used to generate TCRbeta CDR3 libraries. On the authors' methods: Repertoire diversity was calculated as previously defined, and values close to 0 indicated extremely monoclonal samples. TCRdb holds this immuneACCESS table with in-frame rearrangements only. Some clones are missing; in checked studies, unresolved V genes explain under half, and the rest has no known cause. The V and J calls and clone size are taken from that table; D and trimming were inferred from the DNA. A total of approximately 30,000 clones appear in this sample, approximately 80% of them only once. The top ten clones comprise about 32% of the sample.

As encoded in the germline V gene, CDR1 is MGHRA while CDR2 is YSYEKL. The germline V and J ends show losses of 1 base and 13 bases respectively, and no gene match explains 0 bases of the junction. The CDR3 runs 11 amino acids, cysteine and phenylalanine included. CDR3 DNA only is kept here, 33 bases in frame from base 1. This clone was found a few times. Its antigen is currently not known. Per-base quality was not reported, and no clone a single base away is much larger than it. The source material was peripheral blood mononuclear cells. The V and J segments used are TRBV4-1 and TRBJ2-3, with TRBD1 matching 9 junction bases. The sequence derives from a woman in her 50s with T-cell large granular lymphocyte leukemia. Some clones in this sample may be carry-over from other donors' samples. The age is the age at diagnosis. The encoded CDR3 is CASSQGTGEYF. Read as DNA, the sequence is TGCGCCAGCAGCCAAGGGACAGGGGAGTATTTT.